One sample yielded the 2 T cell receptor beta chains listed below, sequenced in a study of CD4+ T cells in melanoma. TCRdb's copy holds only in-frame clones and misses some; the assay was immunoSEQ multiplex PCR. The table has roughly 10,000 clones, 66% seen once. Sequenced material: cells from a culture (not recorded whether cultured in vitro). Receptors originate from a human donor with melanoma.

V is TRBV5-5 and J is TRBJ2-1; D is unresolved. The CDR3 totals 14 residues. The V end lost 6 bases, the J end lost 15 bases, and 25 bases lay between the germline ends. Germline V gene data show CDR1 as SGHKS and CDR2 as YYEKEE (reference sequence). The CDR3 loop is CASTLGLTGFPWFF. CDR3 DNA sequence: TGTGCCAGCACCCTTGGGTTAACCGGCTTCCCTTGGTTCTTC.

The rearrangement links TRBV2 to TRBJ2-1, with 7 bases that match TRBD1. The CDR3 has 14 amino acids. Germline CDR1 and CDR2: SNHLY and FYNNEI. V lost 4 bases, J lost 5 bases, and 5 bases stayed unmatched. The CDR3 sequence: CASSVEGADNEQFF. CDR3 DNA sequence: TGTGCCAGCAGTGTAGAGGGGGCCGACAATGAGCAGTTCTTC.